This entry lists 32 T cell receptor beta chains sequenced from one sample in a study of T-cell reconstitution after alpha-beta-depleted transplantation in children. For TCRbeta, the library was prepared with unique molecular identifiers. A single record per CDR3 protein comes from TCRdb applying MiXCR to the PCR reads. The table shows under 350,000 distinct CDR3 sequences, with 9.9% occurring only once. The input for sequencing was PBMCs from the stem cell graft donor, taken from the stem cell graft. The receptors stem from a human donor who donated a stem cell graft to a child with SCID.

The chain links TRBV27 to TRBJ1-2; D gene ambiguous. This CDR3 has 15 residues. V lost 5 bases, J lost 2 bases, and 15 bases lay in between. CDR1 is MNHEY, CDR2 SMNVEV, per germline (reference sequence). The CDR3 here is CASSRLQNLNYGYTF. CDR3 DNA: TGTGCCAGCAGTCGACTGCAGAACCTCAACTATGGCTACACCTTC.

At least ten counts were recorded for this clonotype. This chain connects TRBV24-1 to TRBJ2-3; D possibly corresponds to TRBD1 (6 bases). This CDR3 spans 11 amino acids. Germline V gene sequence: CDR1 KGHDR, CDR2 SFDVKD. Trimming left V 6 bases short and J 11 bases short, with 11 bases between. DNA for the CDR3: TGTGCCACCAGTTTTGGACAGAAGCAGTATTTT. As protein: CATSFGQKQYF.

In its sample, this clonotype was seen a few times. The chain recombines TRBV19 with TRBJ2-7, with a weak D call TRBD2 (5 bases). V lost 3 bases to trimming and J lost 4 bases, with 13 bases between them. The CDR3 length is 14 residues. CDR1 LNHDA and CDR2 SQIVND come from the germline V gene (reference sequence). This CDR3 is CASSIPGIPYEQYF. The CDR3 DNA follows: TGTGCCAGTAGTATTCCCGGGATCCCATACGAGCAGTACTTC.

This clonotype showed up many times. The gene calls are TRBV25-1 and TRBJ2-1; D remains unclear. Deletions cut 3 bases from V and 0 bases from J, with 18 bases between. The CDR3 is 18 amino acids. Germline CDR1 and CDR2: MGHDK and SYGVNS. The CDR3 here is CASSDRSKAPGSYNEQFF. CDR3 sequence (DNA): TGTGCCAGCAGTGACCGATCAAAGGCTCCGGGCTCCTACAATGAGCAGTTCTTC.

This clonotype was seen at least ten times. This chain joins TRBV6-5 and TRBJ2-7, with TRBD2 matching 7 bases. The germline CDR1 and CDR2 sequences are MNHEY and SVGAGI. The CDR3 spans 14 residues. J gave up 9 bases and V 2 bases, and 10 bases lay outside the gene matches. The CDR3 loop is CASSYGEGGVGQYF. The CDR3 DNA reads as TGTGCCAGCAGTTACGGGGAGGGAGGGGTCGGGCAGTACTTC.

This clonotype was detected only a few times. The gene calls are TRBV7-8 and TRBJ2-2, with TRBD1 matching 9 bases. The germline gives CDR1 SGHVS, CDR2 FQNEAQ. The CDR3 sequence is 16 residues long. Trimming at V came to 5 bases and at J to 2 bases, leaving 6 bases not matched to a gene. CDR3 in DNA: TGTGCCAGCAGCCTAAGGGACAGGGTAAACACCGGGGAGCTGTTTTTT. Residues: CASSLRDRVNTGELFF.

There are a few counts of this clonotype. The chain employs TRBV5-5 and TRBJ2-2; no definite D call. Germline V gene lookup returns CDR1 SGHKS and CDR2 YYEKEE (reference sequence). This CDR3 spans 16 amino acids. V shed 4 bases and J shed 5 bases, with 18 bases lying between them. The CDR3 protein is CASSMATTFVTGELFF. CDR3 sequence (DNA): TGTGCCAGCAGCATGGCCACTACCTTCGTTACCGGGGAGCTGTTTTTT.

A few counts support this clonotype. The gene calls are TRBV10-3 and TRBJ1-3, with D possibly matching TRBD1 (5 bases). Trimming removed 6 bases at V and 4 bases at J, with 13 bases between. Germline CDR1 reads ENHRY; CDR2 reads SYGVKD. The CDR3 has 14 amino acids. The CDR3 loop is CAISYDSLGNTIYF. The CDR3 DNA sequence: TGTGCCATCAGCTATGACAGCTTAGGAAACACCATATATTTT.

This clonotype was detected a few times. V is TRBV20-1 and J is TRBJ1-5, with D uncertain. Germline V gives CDR1 DFQATT, CDR2 SNEGSKA (reference sequence). V was shortened by 2 bases and J by 1 base, with 12 bases between the two germline ends. The CDR3 sequence is 15 residues long. For the CDR3, the DNA is TGCAGTGCTAGAAGGAGTTCTGCGAGCAATCAGCCCCAGCATTTT. Translating it yields CSARRSSASNQPQHF.

In regard to this clonotype: At one end the junction does not follow the germline gene, possibly because of a read error. The V gene is TRBV5-1, the J gene TRBJ2-7; D remains ambiguous. The V gene's germline CDR1 is SGHRS and CDR2 YFSETQ. The CDR3 spans 16 residues. CDR3 residues: CDSSLLSLGQSYEQYF. The CDR3 DNA follows: TGCGACAGCAGCTTGCTGTCATTAGGGCAATCCTACGAGCAGTACTTC.

In this sample, this clonotype turned up a few times. This sequence joins TRBV5-1 and TRBJ1-1, with a possible D match to TRBD1 (6 bases). Trimming cost V 5 bases and J 11 bases, with 13 bases left between them. The CDR3 totals 11 residues. Germline-derived CDR1 and CDR2 are SGHRS and YFSETQ. This chain's CDR3 is CASSSGARAFF. The CDR3 nucleotides read TGCGCCAGCAGTTCGGGGGCTCGGGCTTTCTTT. The full variable domain, completed using reference TRBV5-1 and TRBJ1-1, is KAGVTQTPRYLIKTRGQQVTLSCSPISGHRSVSWYQQTPGQGLQFLFEYFSETQRNKGNFPGRFSGRQFSNSRSEMNVSTLELGDSALYLCASSSGARAFFGQGTRLTVV.

A few counts support this clonotype. This chain joins TRBV5-5 and TRBJ2-7, with a weak D call TRBD1 (6 bases). In germline, CDR1 is SGHKS, CDR2 YYEKEE (reference sequence). Trimming pared 5 bases from V and 0 bases from J, leaving 21 bases between. The CDR3 covers 17 residues. The CDR3 loop reads CASSNRFRDTSSYEQYF. The CDR3 DNA follows: TGTGCCAGCAGTAATAGATTTCGGGACACGAGCTCCTACGAGCAGTACTTC. Drawing the rest from reference TRBV5-5 and TRBJ2-7, the complete variable domain is DAGVTQSPTHLIKTRGQQVTLRCSPISGHKSVSWYQQVLGQGPQFIFQYYEKEERGRGNFPDRFSARQFPNYSSELNVNALLLGDSALYLCASSNRFRDTSSYEQYFGPGTRLTVT.

The CDR3 bases are TGTGCCAGCAGCAAAGGGCGCTCCGGGACACAGAACACTGAAGCTTTCTTT. Its translation: CASSKGRSGTQNTEAFF. This sequence joins TRBV21-1 and TRBJ1-1; whether TRBD1, the table's D call, matches the DNA was not checked. TRBV21-1 has pseudogene status. The CDR3 contains 17 residues.

This clonotype was recorded at least ten times. The V and J genes are TRBV3-1 and TRBJ2-1; D unclear. This CDR3 is 12 amino acids long. Germline V gives CDR1 LGHDT, CDR2 YNNKEL (reference sequence). The V end lost 5 bases, the J end lost 6 bases, and 8 bases lay between the germline ends. In DNA form, the CDR3 reads TGTGCCAGCAGCATGGAGCGCAATGAGCAGTTCTTC. Translation: CASSMERNEQFF.

The genes are TRBV5-1 and TRBJ2-3, with D possibly being TRBD1 (5 bases). The germline CDR1 and CDR2 sequences are SGHRS and YFSETQ. This CDR3 contains 16 residues. The V gene lost 4 bases and the J gene lost 0 bases, with 15 bases spanning the gap. In nucleotides, the CDR3 is TGCGCCAGCAGCCTGCTGGGGCAGACCAGCACAGATACGCAGTATTTT. Translating it yields CASSLLGQTSTDTQYF.

This clonotype was detected only a few times. This rearrangement joins TRBV2 to TRBJ2-3; TRBD1 might be the D (6 bases). Germline assignment: CDR1 SNHLY and CDR2 FYNNEI. The CDR3 contains 14 residues. V lost 6 bases, J lost 3 bases, and 13 bases lay in between. CDR3 DNA: TGTGCCAGCAGGGCTGAAGGACAGACAGATACGCAGTATTTT. Its protein is CASRAEGQTDTQYF. The full variable domain, with the rest looked up from reference TRBV2 and TRBJ2-3, is EPEVTQTPSHQVTQMGQEVILRCVPISNHLYFYWYRQILGQKVEFLVSFYNNEISEKSEIFDDQFSVERPDGSNFTLKIRSTKLEDSAMYFCASRAEGQTDTQYFGPGTRLTVL.

This clonotype was counted a few times. The rearrangement joins TRBV20-1 to TRBJ2-5; D may be TRBD1 (6 bases). V shed 3 bases and J shed 5 bases, with 13 bases lying between them. CDR3 length: 13 residues. The V gene's germline CDR1 is DFQATT and CDR2 SNEGSKA (reference sequence). CDR3 in DNA: TGCAGTGCTAGCCAGGGGTCCAGCGAGACCCAGTACTTC. Protein product: CSASQGSSETQYF.

This clonotype was recorded a few times. This chain connects TRBV18 to TRBJ2-7; no clear D. Deletions cut 3 bases from V and 6 bases from J, with 12 bases between. CDR3 length: 13 amino acids. Germline CDR1 reads KGHSH; CDR2 reads LQKENI. The CDR3 DNA is TGTGCCAGCTCACCCACCCGGCTATTCGAGCAGTACTTC. Its translation: CASSPTRLFEQYF.

This clonotype came up many times. The V gene is TRBV20-1, the J gene TRBJ1-5; weak D call: TRBD1 (5 bases). Germline V lookup: CDR1 DFQATT, CDR2 SNEGSKA (reference sequence). This CDR3 comprises 13 residues. V dropped 3 bases and J dropped 5 bases, with 11 bases sitting between them. In DNA, the CDR3 is TGCAGTGCTAGCGGAAGCAGGGATCAGCCCCAGCATTTT. The encoded protein is CSASGSRDQPQHF.

The CDR3 here is CATSRDEGFYEQYF. The DNA for the CDR3 is TGTGCCACCAGCAGAGATGAGGGTTTCTACGAGCAGTACTTC. J is TRBJ2-7 and V is TRBV15, with a weak D call TRBD2 (5 bases). CDR1 is LNHNV and CDR2 is YYDKDF in the germline V gene (reference sequence). Between the trimmed V and J ends, which lost 0 bases and 3 bases, there was a span of 9 bases. This CDR3 region has 14 residues. Filled out from reference TRBV15 and TRBJ2-7, the complete variable domain reads DAMVIQNPRYQVTQFGKPVTLSCSQTLNHNVMYWYQQKSSQAPKLLFHYYDKDFNNEADTPDNFQSRRPNTSFCFLDIRSPGLGDTAMYLCATSRDEGFYEQYFGPGTRLTVT.

This clonotype was picked up one time. Just one base apart from a much larger clone, this may be a read error. This chain's CDR3 is CASSPHGIAAGELFF. The CDR3 DNA reads as TGTGCCAGCAGCCCCCATGGGATTGCAGCCGGGGAGCTGTTTTTT. J is TRBJ2-2 and V is TRBV3-1; D gene ambiguous. V gave up 4 bases and J gave up 6 bases, with 15 bases separating them. The CDR3 runs 15 residues. Germline CDR1 reads LGHDT; CDR2 reads YNNKEL (reference sequence).

A few counts support this clonotype. V is TRBV27 and J is TRBJ2-5; either TRBD1 or TRBD2 may supply D (5 bases each). The CDR3 has 15 residues. V lost 4 bases to trimming and J lost 5 bases, with 17 bases between them. Germline-derived CDR1 and CDR2 are MNHEY and SMNVEV (reference sequence). CDR3 coding DNA: TGTGCCAGCAGTTCCGGGACCCTCCCCGGGGAGACCCAGTACTTC. Protein sequence: CASSSGTLPGETQYF.

This clonotype was observed at least ten times. The chain couples TRBV5-1 to TRBJ2-1, with D maybe TRBD1 (6 bases). This CDR3 is 14 amino acids long. The V gene's germline CDR1 is SGHRS and CDR2 YFSETQ. V was cut by 0 bases and J by 5 bases, with 9 bases left in between. This chain's CDR3 is CASSLDRAHNEQFF. The CDR3 bases are TGCGCCAGCAGCTTGGACAGGGCGCACAATGAGCAGTTCTTC.

This chain connects TRBV9 to TRBJ2-3; D gene uncertain. The CDR3 runs 14 residues. Per germline, CDR1 SGDLS and CDR2 YYNGEE. V was cut by 4 bases and J by 10 bases, with 19 bases left in between. The CDR3 here is CASSPRTDDKAQYF. Written as DNA, the CDR3 is TGTGCCAGCAGCCCCCGGACCGACGACAAGGCGCAGTATTTT. Looking up the rest from reference TRBV9 and TRBJ2-3 gives the full variable domain: DSGVTQTPKHLITATGQRVTLRCSPRSGDLSVYWYQQSLDQGLQFLIQYYNGEERAKGNILERFSAQQFPDLHSELNLSSLELGDSALYFCASSPRTDDKAQYFGPGTRLTVL.

The chain uses TRBV15 and TRBJ2-3; maybe TRBD2 (5 bases). CDR3 length: 14 residues. Germline CDR1 is LNHNV and CDR2 is YYDKDF (reference sequence). V was cut by 1 base and J by 4 bases, with 9 bases left in between. The CDR3 DNA reads TGTGCCACCAGCAGAGGCGCGGACTCAGATACGCAGTATTTT. This codes for CATSRGADSDTQYF.

V usage is TRBV7-9 and J usage is TRBJ2-1; 12 bases are shared with TRBD1. There are 15 residues in the CDR3. Unmatched junction bases numbered 5, after V lost 3 bases and J lost 8 bases. Germline lookup yields CDR1 SEHNR and CDR2 FQNEAQ (reference sequence). CDR3 residues: CASSLGQGAPDEQFF. The CDR3 coding sequence is TGTGCCAGCAGCTTGGGACAGGGGGCCCCCGATGAGCAGTTCTTC.

The chain combines TRBV5-1 with TRBJ2-7; D might be TRBD1 (7 bases). The V gene's germline CDR1 is SGHRS and CDR2 YFSETQ. V dropped 4 bases and J dropped 4 bases, with 18 bases sitting between them. The CDR3 totals 15 residues. CDR3 residues: CASSRGQGGLYEQYF. The CDR3, as DNA: TGCGCCAGCAGCAGGGGTCAGGGGGGCCTTTACGAGCAGTACTTC. The full variable domain, completed using reference TRBV5-1 and TRBJ2-7, is KAGVTQTPRYLIKTRGQQVTLSCSPISGHRSVSWYQQTPGQGLQFLFEYFSETQRNKGNFPGRFSGRQFSNSRSEMNVSTLELGDSALYLCASSRGQGGLYEQYFGPGTRLTVT.

The chain has TRBV4-2 and TRBJ2-5, with a weak D call TRBD2 (5 bases). Between the trimmed V and J ends, which lost 1 base and 1 base, there was a span of 13 bases. CDR1 and CDR2 (germline): LGHNA, YNFKEQ. The CDR3 loop spans 16 amino acids. The DNA of the CDR3 is TGTGCCAGCAGCCAAGGTAGTACACGGGGCCAAGAGACCCAGTACTTC. This sequence encodes CASSQGSTRGQETQYF.

This clonotype was observed at least ten times. The chain carries TRBV11-2 and TRBJ2-7; 13 bases match TRBD2. Germline CDR1 SGHAT, CDR2 FQNNGV. This CDR3 is 14 amino acids long. With 5 bases clipped from V and 6 bases from J, the junction kept 4 bases outside the gene matches. For the CDR3, the DNA is TGTGCCAGCAGCCAGACTAGCGGGGGGAGCGAGCAGTACTTC. This sequence encodes CASSQTSGGSEQYF.

This clonotype was counted many times. The chain is built from TRBV7-9 and TRBJ2-5; the D is unclear. This CDR3 is 13 amino acids long. Germline assignment: CDR1 SEHNR and CDR2 FQNEAQ (reference sequence). V lost 1 base and J lost 4, with 7 bases in between. This chain's CDR3 is CASSLGAGETQYF. The CDR3 DNA is TGTGCCAGCAGCTTAGGAGCTGGAGAGACCCAGTACTTC. Variable domain in full (rest from reference TRBV7-9 and TRBJ2-5): DTGVSQNPRHKITKRGQNVTFRCDPISEHNRLYWYRQTLGQGPEFLTYFQNEAQLEKSRLLSDRFSAERPKGSFSTLEIQRTEQGDSAMYLCASSLGAGETQYFGPGTRLLVL.

This clonotype has just a few counts. This rearrangement joins TRBV7-3 to TRBJ1-6; no definite D call. The CDR3 totals 14 residues. V gave up 4 bases and J gave up 4 bases, with 8 bases separating them. CDR1 is SGHTA, CDR2 FQGTGA, per germline. The CDR3 DNA reads TGTGCCAGCAGCTCGGGTCTTTATAATTCACCCCTCCACTTT. It translates to CASSSGLYNSPLHF.

J is TRBJ2-7 and V is TRBV2, with TRBD1 matching 8 bases. This CDR3 spans 14 amino acids. With V trimmed by 7 bases and J by 1 base, 6 bases remained unmatched. Germline CDR1 SNHLY, CDR2 FYNNEI. The CDR3 sequence: CASMGQEGSYEQYF. The CDR3 DNA follows: TGTGCCAGCATGGGACAGGAGGGGTCCTACGAGCAGTACTTC.